The rows below give T cell receptor beta chains drawn from one sample of a study of vaccination and CD4 T cells after COVID-19. No antigen has been assigned to these receptors. TCRdb called the PCR reads again in MiXCR, with one record for every CDR3 protein. This sample has some 13,000 distinct CDR3 sequences; 61% occur once, and the top ten carry approximately 7.4%. The sequenced material came from CD4+ T cells from blood, cultured in vitro. The receptors were sampled from a human donor who had recovered from COVID-19. CDR3s include the opening cysteine and the closing phenylalanine or tryptophan. Fields, in order: clone size, V gene, J gene, CDR3 protein. The size entry is marked missing in some rows and otherwise reads once, few, many or a size class.

abundance: NA
v_gene: TRBV5-1
j_gene: TRBJ2-5
CDR3aa: CASSSGTRETQYF

abundance: few
v_gene: TRBV7-9
j_gene: TRBJ1-6
CDR3aa: CASSRSPGGGSPLHF

abundance: NA
v_gene: TRBV7-7
j_gene: TRBJ2-1
CDR3aa: CASSPGLAGVRGYEQFF

abundance: medium-sized
v_gene: TRBV27
j_gene: TRBJ1-1
CDR3aa: CATTPGAGGEAFF

abundance: few
v_gene: TRBV6-1
j_gene: TRBJ1-2
CDR3aa: CASSNRPGLYNYGYTF

abundance: NA
v_gene: TRBV2
j_gene: TRBJ2-3
CDR3aa: CASSDRAGVTDTQYF

abundance: NA
v_gene: TRBV6-1
j_gene: TRBJ1-1
CDR3aa: CASSSYRRTAPRYTEAFF

abundance: once
v_gene: TRBV6-5
j_gene: TRBJ1-3
CDR3aa: CASSSDRYPGNTIYF

abundance: NA
v_gene: TRBV5-4
j_gene: TRBJ2-3
CDR3aa: CASSRGGGFTDTQYF

abundance: NA
v_gene: TRBV20-1
j_gene: TRBJ2-1
CDR3aa: CSARVPGGNEQFF

abundance: NA
v_gene: TRBV20-1
j_gene: TRBJ2-5
CDR3aa: CSASPSGGQTQYF

abundance: medium-sized
v_gene: TRBV5-4
j_gene: TRBJ1-2
CDR3aa: CASSLEGQSNYGYTF

abundance: few
v_gene: TRBV11-2
j_gene: TRBJ2-7
CDR3aa: CASSLDQQGHHEQYF

abundance: NA
v_gene: TRBV19
j_gene: TRBJ1-5
CDR3aa: CASSIRWGPTNQPQHF

abundance: few
v_gene: TRBV27
j_gene: TRBJ2-7
CDR3aa: CASSLAGGVYEQYF

abundance: NA
v_gene: TRBV6-1
j_gene: TRBJ1-2
CDR3aa: CASSEPPGGHGYTF

abundance: NA
v_gene: TRBV6-1
j_gene: TRBJ2-3
CDR3aa: CASSHSGRGRADTQYF

abundance: NA
v_gene: TRBV5-1
j_gene: TRBJ2-3
CDR3aa: CANSLVGQGTDTQYF

abundance: NA
v_gene: TRBV10-3
j_gene: TRBJ1-2
CDR3aa: CATPGRQNYGYTF

abundance: NA
v_gene: TRBV21-1
j_gene: TRBJ2-5
CDR3aa: CASSLWGKETQYF

abundance: NA
v_gene: TRBV24-1
j_gene: TRBJ2-2
CDR3aa: CATSDHSSGRGTGELFF

abundance: NA
v_gene: TRBV5-4
j_gene: TRBJ2-5
CDR3aa: CASSLIDTEETQYF

abundance: few
v_gene: TRBV7-3
j_gene: TRBJ2-2
CDR3aa: CASSFQAYTGELFF

abundance: NA
v_gene: TRBV20-1
j_gene: TRBJ1-2
CDR3aa: CSVEGADYGYTF

abundance: NA
v_gene: TRBV5-8
j_gene: TRBJ2-7
CDR3aa: CASSLYYEQYF

abundance: NA
v_gene: TRBV6-5
j_gene: TRBJ1-2
CDR3aa: CASSSGTDLSYTF

abundance: NA
v_gene: TRBV25-1
j_gene: TRBJ2-3
CDR3aa: CASSFGQGYTDTQYF

abundance: few
v_gene: TRBV6-1
j_gene: TRBJ1-2
CDR3aa: CASSTLGQGADGYTF

abundance: NA
v_gene: TRBV7-9
j_gene: TRBJ2-7
CDR3aa: CASSSRGGTGEQYF

abundance: NA
v_gene: TRBV6-1
j_gene: TRBJ1-1
CDR3aa: CASTPGGKVSEAFF

abundance: NA
v_gene: TRBV12-3/TRBV12-4
j_gene: TRBJ1-2
CDR3aa: CASSYGTAINYGYTF

abundance: few
v_gene: TRBV20-1
j_gene: TRBJ2-1
CDR3aa: CSARPILGVYNEQFF

abundance: NA
v_gene: TRBV29-1
j_gene: TRBJ2-7
CDR3aa: CSAEGETGYEQYF

abundance: NA
v_gene: TRBV7-3
j_gene: TRBJ2-3
CDR3aa: CVSRDGSTDTQYF

abundance: NA
v_gene: TRBV11-2
j_gene: TRBJ2-7
CDR3aa: CASSSGTGVYEQYF

abundance: NA
v_gene: TRBV7-9
j_gene: TRBJ1-1
CDR3aa: CASSPDLGEVTEAFF

abundance: NA
v_gene: TRBV5-1
j_gene: TRBJ2-7
CDR3aa: CASAGPGGSYEQYF

abundance: NA
v_gene: TRBV20-1
j_gene: TRBJ1-3
CDR3aa: CSAPGEGLGNTIYF

abundance: NA
v_gene: TRBV10-3
j_gene: TRBJ2-2
CDR3aa: CAINRLSGELFF

abundance: large
v_gene: TRBV20-1
j_gene: TRBJ1-1
CDR3aa: CSARVPVGRNTEAFF

abundance: NA
v_gene: TRBV2
j_gene: TRBJ2-3
CDR3aa: CASLRAGEADTQYF

abundance: few
v_gene: TRBV20-1
j_gene: TRBJ2-2
CDR3aa: CSAYRSDTGELFF

abundance: few
v_gene: TRBV6-2/TRBV6-3
j_gene: TRBJ2-3
CDR3aa: CASSYWFDTQYF

abundance: NA
v_gene: TRBV7-3
j_gene: TRBJ2-5
CDR3aa: CASSPGGGRKETQYF

abundance: NA
v_gene: TRBV6-1
j_gene: TRBJ2-1
CDR3aa: CASRISGTGGHEQFF

abundance: NA
v_gene: TRBV20-1
j_gene: TRBJ2-2
CDR3aa: CSARRWENTGELFF

abundance: NA
v_gene: TRBV7-2
j_gene: TRBJ1-1
CDR3aa: CASSRRLGQGGTEAFF

abundance: NA
v_gene: TRBV10-3
j_gene: TRBJ1-2
CDR3aa: CAIPPDRVHGYTF